This T cell receptor (beta chain) was identified in a study of cytomegalovirus exposure and HLA in healthy donors. Whole-study findings and limits: Later genetic work tied a missense DCLRE1C variant to beta-chain V and J trimming. It was approximately 150 TCR beta chains that were listed as cytomegalovirus-associated. Across HLA loci, a later analysis found differing TCR association rates, with DRB1 most and HLA-C fewest.

Concerning this clone: Antigen specificity is unknown.

PCR amplification relied on 60 Vbeta primers (plus 13 Jbeta primers). TCRdb's table, derived via immunoSEQ multiplex PCR, lists solely in-frame clones and lacks some. The data hold 100,000 to 150,000 clones, with 65% to 80% observed a single time. Germline values: CDR1 SQVTM, CDR2 ANQGSEA. V shed 2 bases and J shed 7 bases, with 8 bases lying between them. The CDR3 has 11 residues. The chain is built from TRBV29-1 and TRBJ1-2; perhaps TRBD1 as D (5 bases). What was sequenced was PBMCs. This receptor was identified in a woman aged 60-70 years in good health and CMV-seropositive. The chain's CDR3 is CSVESRVGYTF. For the CDR3, the DNA is TGCAGCGTTGAAAGCAGGGTTGGCTACACCTTC.